Presented here are 4 T cell receptor beta chains from one specimen sequenced in a study of T cell repertoires in cytomegalovirus infection. TCRdb called the reads again in MiXCR, with one record for every CDR3 protein. Of approximately 1,000,000 distinct CDR3 sequences listed, about 33% were seen once; the top ten hold roughly 13%. These TCRs' antigens remain unknown. The specimen was cultured CD8+ T cells from PBMCs, collected from culture after CMV antigen stimulation. The receptors shown here come from a human donor in good health (CMV status not recorded). Some clones in this sample may be carry-over from other donors' samples.

This clonotype has only a few counts. V usage is TRBV2 and J usage is TRBJ2-7, with D perhaps matching TRBD2 (5 bases). Trimming pared 2 bases from V and 0 bases from J, leaving 11 bases between. This CDR3 has 15 amino acids. Germline lookup yields CDR1 SNHLY and CDR2 FYNNEI. CDR3 region: CASSESGTSSYEQYF. CDR3 nucleotide sequence: TGTGCCAGCAGTGAATCCGGTACTAGCTCCTACGAGCAGTACTTC.

This chain uses TRBV7-2 with TRBJ2-3; D could derive from TRBD1 or TRBD2 (5 bases each). The V end lost 5 bases, the J end lost 11 bases, and 17 bases lay between the germline ends. CDR3 length: 13 residues. Germline values: CDR1 SGHTA, CDR2 FQGNSA. The CDR3 sequence is CASSRRGDSGQYF. CDR3 coding DNA: TGTGCCAGCAGCCGCCGGGGCGATTCGGGGCAGTATTTT.

This clonotype turned up a few times. The rearrangement joins TRBV7-9 to TRBJ1-4; D is perhaps TRBD1 (5 bases). CDR1 is SEHNR, CDR2 FQNEAQ, per germline (reference sequence). V dropped 3 bases and J dropped 7 bases, with 12 bases sitting between them. The CDR3 extends over 14 amino acids. The CDR3 here is CASSFGPRGEKLFF. In nucleotides, the CDR3 is TGTGCCAGCAGCTTTGGCCCGAGGGGTGAAAAACTGTTTTTT.

A remark on this clonotype: The junction departs from the called germline gene at one end, perhaps through a read error. V usage is TRBV10-3 and J usage is TRBJ1-1; D gene ambiguous. There are 14 residues in the CDR3. Germline CDR1 is ENHRY and CDR2 is SYGVKD. CDR3 region: CVISEFSVNTEAFF. DNA of the CDR3: TGTGTCATCAGTGAGTTCAGCGTGAACACTGAAGCTTTCTTT.